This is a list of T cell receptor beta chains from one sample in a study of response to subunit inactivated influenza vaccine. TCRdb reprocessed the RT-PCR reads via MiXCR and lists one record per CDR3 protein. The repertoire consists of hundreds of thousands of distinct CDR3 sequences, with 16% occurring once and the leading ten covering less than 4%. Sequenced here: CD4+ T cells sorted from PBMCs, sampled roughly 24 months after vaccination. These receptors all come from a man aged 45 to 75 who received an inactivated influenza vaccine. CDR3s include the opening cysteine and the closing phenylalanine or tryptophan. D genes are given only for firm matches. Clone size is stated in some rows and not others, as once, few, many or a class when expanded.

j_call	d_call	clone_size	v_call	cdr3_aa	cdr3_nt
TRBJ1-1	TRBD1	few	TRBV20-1	CSAISQGGTEAFF	TGCAGTGCTATTAGTCAGGGGGGTACTGAAGCTTTCTTT
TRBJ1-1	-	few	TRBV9	CASSVRGSNTEAFF	TGTGCCAGCAGCGTAAGGGGGTCGAACACTGAAGCTTTCTTT
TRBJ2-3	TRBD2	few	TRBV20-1	CSARDPTSGGRDTQYF	TGCAGTGCTAGAGATCCGACTAGCGGGGGGCGTGATACGCAGTATTTT
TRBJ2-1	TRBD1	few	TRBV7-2	CASSYDRGRRNEQFF	TGTGCCAGCAGCTACGACAGGGGGAGGAGGAATGAGCAGTTCTTC
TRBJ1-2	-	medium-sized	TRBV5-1	CASSLEQGGGYTF	TGTGCCAGCAGCTTAGAACAGGGTGGCGGCTACACCTTC
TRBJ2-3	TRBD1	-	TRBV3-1	CASGRVDRESTDTQYF	TGTGCCAGCGGCCGCGTCGACAGGGAATCAACAGATACGCAGTATTTT
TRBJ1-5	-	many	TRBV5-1	CASSLDGLGNQPQHF	TGCGCCAGCAGCTTGGACGGGCTTGGCAATCAGCCCCAGCATTTT
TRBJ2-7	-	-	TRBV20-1	CSAQPFSSYEQYF	TGCAGTGCCCAACCTTTCAGCTCCTACGAGCAGTACTTC
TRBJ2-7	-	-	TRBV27	CASSPLSASYEQYF	TGTGCCAGCAGTCCCTTGAGTGCGAGCTACGAGCAGTACTTC
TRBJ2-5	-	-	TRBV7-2	CASSLVTETQYF	TGTGCCAGCAGCTTAGTTACGGAGACCCAGTACTTC
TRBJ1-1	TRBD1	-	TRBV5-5	CASAFPGQGVGTEAFF	TGTGCCAGCGCCTTCCCGGGACAGGGAGTGGGCACTGAAGCTTTCTTT
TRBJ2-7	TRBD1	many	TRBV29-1	CSVLDRGQYEQYF	TGCAGCGTGCTAGACAGGGGGCAATACGAGCAGTACTTC
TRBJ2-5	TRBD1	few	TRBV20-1	CSAGTGGKETQYF	TGCAGTGCAGGGACAGGGGGCAAAGAGACCCAGTACTTC
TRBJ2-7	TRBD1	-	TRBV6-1	CASRDRGWNEQYF	TGTGCCAGCAGGGACAGGGGATGGAACGAGCAGTACTTC
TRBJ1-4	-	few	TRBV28	CASSFRSTLYEKLFF	TGTGCCAGCAGTTTTAGATCGACCCTTTATGAAAAACTGTTTTTT
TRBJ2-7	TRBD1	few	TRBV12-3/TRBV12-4	CASSFRGQGGEQYF	TGTGCCAGCAGTTTCAGGGGGCAAGGGGGCGAGCAGTACTTC
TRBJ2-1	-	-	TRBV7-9	CASILINEQFF	TGTGCCAGCATCCTAATTAATGAGCAGTTCTTC
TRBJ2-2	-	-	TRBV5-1	CASSLRTSNTGELFF	TGCGCCAGCAGCCTAAGGACCTCGAACACCGGGGAGCTGTTTTTT
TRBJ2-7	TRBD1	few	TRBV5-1	CASAPDRPYEQYF	TGCGCCAGCGCTCCGGACAGGCCCTACGAGCAGTACTTC
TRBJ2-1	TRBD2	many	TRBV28	CASFSGRFYNEQFF	TGTGCCAGCTTTAGCGGGAGGTTCTACAATGAGCAGTTCTTC
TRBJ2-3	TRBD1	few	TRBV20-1	CSATDRGTDTQYF	TGCAGTGCTACAGACAGGGGCACAGATACGCAGTATTTT
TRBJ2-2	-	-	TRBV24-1	CATSDGRRDLVGELFF	TGTGCCACCAGTGATGGACGCAGGGATTTGGTCGGGGAGCTGTTTTTT
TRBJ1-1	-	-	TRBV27	CASSLSTSNTEAFF	TGTGCCAGCAGTTTATCTACCAGTAACACTGAAGCTTTCTTT
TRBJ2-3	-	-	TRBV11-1	CASSSGEADTQYF	TGTGCCAGCAGCTCTGGGGAAGCAGATACGCAGTATTTT